This T cell receptor beta chain was observed in a study of early T cells in non-severe SARS-CoV-2 infection. Across the whole study: Sequencing of bulk RNA from unsorted whole blood was done, without chain pairing. Findings and caveats of the study: Matching against VDJdb likely underestimated virus-specific expansions, favoring anti-spike CD8.

CDR1 and CDR2 from the germline V gene are SQVTM and ANQGSEA. This CDR3 has 13 residues. V dropped 4 bases and J dropped 8 bases, with 15 bases sitting between them. Unique molecular identifiers were affixed to single, distinct cDNA molecules. TCRdb used MiXCR to reprocess the 5' RACE reads, holding one entry per CDR3 protein. The data hold tens of thousands of distinct CDR3 sequences, with over 13% observed a single time. In the case of this clonotype: What it recognizes is unknown.

This clonotype originated in an adult who was a healthcare worker with PCR-confirmed SARS-CoV-2 infection or an uninfected control (not recorded which). This chain connects TRBV29-1 to TRBJ2-1; weak D call: TRBD1 (6 bases). The material sequenced was whole blood. CDR3 sequence: CSVVGQNGDEQFF. The DNA for the CDR3 is TGCAGCGTTGTGGGACAAAACGGGGATGAGCAGTTCTTC.